Below are 18 T cell receptor beta chains sequenced from a single sample in a study of T cell changes during pregnancy in multiple sclerosis. Clones were read by immunoSEQ multiplex PCR, and TCRdb kept only the in-frame ones, dropping some. This table holds 55,000 to 80,000 clones, approximately 93% found once. The sample in question was CD8+ T cells from peripheral blood mononuclear cells, obtained in the second trimester of pregnancy. The receptors stem from a female donor with multiple sclerosis, enrolled in a pregnancy study.

V is TRBV19 and J is TRBJ2-7; TRBD2 might be the D (6 bases). CDR1 and CDR2 (germline): LNHDA, SQIVND (reference sequence). CDR3 length equals 15 residues. V lost 3 bases and J lost 4, with 16 bases in between. CDR3 coding DNA: TGTGCCAGTAGTATGGGAGGAGGCAGGGTATACGAGCAGTACTTC. Encoded protein: CASSMGGGRVYEQYF.

The CDR3 reads CASSFHGQGYTF. The CDR3 DNA follows: TGTGCCAGCAGTTTTCATGGGCAGGGCTACACCTTC. This chain uses TRBV27 with TRBJ1-2; no clear D. Germline V CDR1 and CDR2: MNHEY, SMNVEV (reference sequence). The CDR3 consists of 12 residues. Trimming removed 3 bases at V and 8 bases at J, with 10 bases between.

V usage is TRBV28 and J usage is TRBJ1-1, with D uncertain. Germline values: CDR1 MDHEN, CDR2 SYDVKM. V lost 2 bases and J lost 9, with 13 bases in between. CDR3 length: 13 amino acids. The CDR3 spells CASSLGGRPQAFF. The CDR3 DNA is TGTGCCAGCAGTTTAGGCGGGCGCCCCCAAGCTTTCTTT.

The gene calls are TRBV19 and TRBJ2-7; 10 bases are a match to TRBD1. V lost 5 bases and J lost 3; bases outside the gene matches: 4. Germline values: CDR1 LNHDA, CDR2 SQIVND (reference sequence). The length of the CDR3 is 14 residues. This CDR3 reads CASSGGTGDYEQYF. CDR3 coding DNA: TGTGCCAGTAGTGGGGGGACAGGGGACTACGAGCAGTACTTC. Based on the CDR3 plus reference TRBV19 and TRBJ2-7, the full variable domain is DGGITQSPKYLFRKEGQNVTLSCEQNLNHDAMYWYRQDPGQGLRLIYYSQIVNDFQKGDIAEGYSVSREKKESFPLTVTSAQKNPTAFYLCASSGGTGDYEQYFGPGTRLTVT.

This clone occurred once. Written as DNA, the CDR3 is TGTGCCAGCAGCCCTTACTCCGACAGGGACGGGAACACTGAAGCTTTCTTT. Its protein product is CASSPYSDRDGNTEAFF. The genes are TRBV7-9 and TRBJ1-1; 7 bases are a match to TRBD1. The length of the CDR3 is 17 residues. Germline V lookup: CDR1 SEHNR, CDR2 FQNEAQ (reference sequence). V shed 5 bases, J shed 1 base, and the junction held 13 bases outside the gene matches.

The chain uses TRBV5-6 and TRBJ2-5; 7 nucleotides line up with TRBD2. The V segment lost 0 bases and the J segment 1 base; nucleotides outside the gene matches: 0. Per germline, CDR1 SGHDT and CDR2 YYEEEE. This CDR3 has 14 residues. The CDR3 reads CASSLAGGQETQYF. CDR3 nucleotides: TGTGCCAGCAGCTTGGCGGGAGGCCAAGAGACCCAGTACTTC.

This clone was detected once. The V call is TRBV5-6, the J call TRBJ2-2, with 12 bases lining up with TRBD2. Trimming took 3 bases from V and 5 from J; bases not matched to a gene: 8. Germline CDR1 is SGHDT and CDR2 is YYEEEE. This CDR3 spans 17 amino acids. CDR3 amino acids: CASSSRLAGVFTGELFF. CDR3 sequence (DNA): TGTGCCAGCAGCTCCCGACTAGCGGGAGTGTTTACCGGGGAGCTGTTTTTT.

The CDR3 coding sequence is TGTGCCAGCTCCTCCGGTAATGAGCAGTTCTTC. This gives the protein CASSSGNEQFF. The chain carries TRBV28 and TRBJ2-1; D uncertain. Germline CDR1 is MDHEN and CDR2 is SYDVKM. The CDR3 is 11 residues long. V was pared by 8 bases and J by 7 bases, with 9 bases between.

The chain links TRBV9 to TRBJ2-1; a possible D gene is TRBD2 (5 bases). V was clipped by 2 bases and J by 0 bases, with 12 bases between them. Germline CDR1 and CDR2: SGDLS and YYNGEE. CDR3 length: 16 residues. CDR3 residues: CASSVQTRSSYNEQFF. For the CDR3, the DNA is TGTGCCAGCAGCGTCCAAACTAGAAGCTCCTACAATGAGCAGTTCTTC.

This chain uses TRBV7-9 with TRBJ2-7; a possible D gene is TRBD2 (6 bases). V was cut by 3 bases and J by 3 bases, with 15 bases left in between. This CDR3 contains 15 residues. Germline V lookup: CDR1 SEHNR, CDR2 FQNEAQ (reference sequence). The CDR3 sequence is CASSFGTGLLYEQYF. In DNA form, the CDR3 reads TGTGCCAGCAGCTTCGGCACGGGACTTCTCTACGAGCAGTACTTC.

This chain joins TRBV9 and TRBJ2-7; D possibly corresponds to TRBD2 (6 bases). Germline CDR1 SGDLS, CDR2 YYNGEE. This CDR3 comprises 15 residues. The V gene lost 0 bases and the J gene lost 4 bases, with 14 bases spanning the gap. CDR3 bases: TGTGCCAGCAGCGTAGGGCGGGATCGAGGTTACGAGCAGTACTTC. As protein: CASSVGRDRGYEQYF.

DNA for the CDR3: TGTGCCAGCAGTTTTGAGTCTCCCCTCAATGAGCAGTTCTTC. It encodes CASSFESPLNEQFF. The chain carries TRBV27 and TRBJ2-1; D remains ambiguous. Trimming removed 3 bases from V and 6 bases from J, with 12 bases in between. Germline-derived CDR1 and CDR2 are MNHEY and SMNVEV (reference sequence). The CDR3 is 14 amino acids.

The DNA for the CDR3 is TGCGCCAGCAGCCATTCTGTCCGAGACACTGACACAGATACGCAGTATTTT. It is translated as CASSHSVRDTDTDTQYF. J is TRBJ2-3 and V is TRBV4-3; no reliable D call. The germline V and J ends were trimmed by 3 bases and 2 bases, with 18 bases remaining between them. CDR1 LGHNA and CDR2 YSLEER come from the germline V gene. The CDR3 has 17 residues.

The rearrangement joins TRBV9 to TRBJ2-3; maybe TRBD2 (6 bases). Germline lookup yields CDR1 SGDLS and CDR2 YYNGEE. This CDR3 has 15 amino acids. Trimming left V 4 bases short and J 1 base short, with 13 bases between. The DNA of the CDR3 is TGTGCCAGCAGCTTAAGCGGAGGGGGCACAGATACGCAGTATTTT. The encoded protein is CASSLSGGGTDTQYF.

This clone was seen just once. The chain has TRBV11-2 and TRBJ2-7, with a tentative D call TRBD2 (6 bases). The length of the CDR3 is 14 residues. V was trimmed by 0 bases and J by 7 bases, leaving 13 bases between them. Germline-derived CDR1 and CDR2 are SGHAT and FQNNGV. CDR3 bases: TGTGCCAGCAGCTTAGATGTAGCTGGGGGGGAGCAGTACTTC. Amino acid sequence: CASSLDVAGGEQYF.

This chain uses TRBV2 with TRBJ2-5; 8 bases agree with TRBD2. The V gene's germline CDR1 is SNHLY and CDR2 FYNNEI. Trimming removed 2 bases from V and 5 bases from J; junction bases left unmatched: 4. The CDR3 has 14 residues. The CDR3 sequence: CASSELRGAETQYF. In nucleotides, the CDR3 is TGTGCCAGCAGTGAATTGCGGGGGGCGGAGACCCAGTACTTC.

The rearrangement joins TRBV19 to TRBJ1-2; the match to TRBD1 covers 7 bases. Unmatched junction bases numbered 5, after V lost 3 bases and J lost 7 bases. Germline lookup yields CDR1 LNHDA and CDR2 SQIVND (reference sequence). CDR3 size: 13 residues. The CDR3 loop reads CASSMSTGVGYTF. The CDR3 DNA follows: TGTGCCAGTAGTATGAGTACAGGGGTTGGCTACACCTTC.

This clone was observed once. The chain links TRBV7-9 to TRBJ1-4; tentatively, D is TRBD1 (5 bases). The CDR3 runs 14 residues. V dropped 1 base and J dropped 4 bases, with 7 bases sitting between them. CDR1 is SEHNR and CDR2 is FQNEAQ in the germline V gene (reference sequence). CDR3 sequence: CASSLGGLNEKLFF. The CDR3 nucleotides are TGTGCCAGCAGCTTAGGGGGACTTAATGAAAAACTGTTTTTT.